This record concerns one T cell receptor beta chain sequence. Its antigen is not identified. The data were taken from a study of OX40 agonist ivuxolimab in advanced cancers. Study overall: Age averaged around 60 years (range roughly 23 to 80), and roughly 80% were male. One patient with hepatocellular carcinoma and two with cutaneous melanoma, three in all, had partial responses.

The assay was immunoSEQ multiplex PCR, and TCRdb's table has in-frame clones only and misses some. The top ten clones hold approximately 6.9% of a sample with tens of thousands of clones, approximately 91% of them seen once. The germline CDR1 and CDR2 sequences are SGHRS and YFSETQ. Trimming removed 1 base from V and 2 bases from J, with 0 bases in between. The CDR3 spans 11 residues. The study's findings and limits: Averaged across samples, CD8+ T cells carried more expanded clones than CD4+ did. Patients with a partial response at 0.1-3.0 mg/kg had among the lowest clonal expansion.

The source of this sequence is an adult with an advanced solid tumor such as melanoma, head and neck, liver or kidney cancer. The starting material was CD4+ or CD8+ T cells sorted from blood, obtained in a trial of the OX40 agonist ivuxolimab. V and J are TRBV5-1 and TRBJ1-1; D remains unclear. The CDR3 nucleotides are TGCGCCAGCAGCTTGAACACTGAAGCTTTCTTT. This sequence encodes CASSLNTEAFF.